This T cell receptor beta chain stems from a study of shared clonotypes between healthy human individuals. Broader study findings: Despite large depth, sorted-subset datasets appeared incompletely sequenced. A handful of donors held about 4.6% of naive CD4 clonotypes in common. Among donors, clonotype sharing was expected to be affected by sequencing depth.

Comment on this clone: Its antigen is not identified.

Naive CD8 cells lacked CD45RO and underwent positive selection for CCR7, leaving out terminally differentiated effector memory CD45RA+ cells. Germline values: CDR1 SGHVS, CDR2 FQNEAQ. Germline trimming cut 0 bases from V and 0 bases from J; bases unmatched to any gene: 5. The CDR3 runs 17 residues. The method was immunoSEQ multiplex PCR; TCRdb's version includes in-frame clones alone and lacks a portion of them. There are roughly 2,000,000 clones in the sample; about 95% occur only once, and more than 0.95% lies in the top ten. The receptor's source is a man in his late teens or twenties in good health. This rearrangement joins TRBV7-8 to TRBJ1-5; 7 bases match TRBD1. The sample comprised naive CD8+ T cells sorted from blood. This CDR3 is CASSLAGTAYSNQPQHF. The CDR3 DNA reads TGTGCCAGCAGCTTAGCGGGGACAGCCTATAGCAATCAGCCCCAGCATTTT.